Listed below are T cell receptor beta chains from one sample, sequenced in a study of T cell responses to AZD1222 COVID-19 vaccine. The data were produced by immunoSEQ multiplex PCR, yet TCRdb's version contains in-frame clones alone and is incomplete. This sample yields fewer than 85,000 clones, of which about four fifths are seen a single time; about 1.3% belongs to the top ten. Here the sequenced sample was peripheral blood, taken 28 days after the second AZD1222 dose. The origin of the receptors is an adult who received the AZD1222 COVID-19 vaccine. CDR3s include the opening cysteine and the closing phenylalanine or tryptophan. Each record gives: D gene, J gene, clone size, V gene, CDR3 DNA, CDR3 protein. The D gene is left open where the match is weak. Only part of the rows carry a size: once, few, many, or a class if the clone is expanded.

d_gene: -
j_gene: TRBJ2-7
abundance: -
v_gene: TRBV3-1/TRBV3-2
CDR3nt: TGTGCCAGCAGCCAAGCTTACGAGCAGTACTTC
CDR3aa: CASSQAYEQYF

d_gene: -
j_gene: TRBJ2-6
abundance: -
v_gene: TRBV24-1
CDR3nt: TGTGCCACCAGTGATGTGTTCTCTGGGGCCAACGTCCTGACTTTC
CDR3aa: CATSDVFSGANVLTF

d_gene: -
j_gene: TRBJ1-2
abundance: -
v_gene: TRBV6-5
CDR3nt: TGTGCCAGCAGTATCGACTGGGATGGCTACACCTTC
CDR3aa: CASSIDWDGYTF

d_gene: -
j_gene: TRBJ2-2
abundance: few
v_gene: TRBV7-2
CDR3nt: TGTGCCAGCAGCTCGACGGACACCGGGGAGCTGTTTTTT
CDR3aa: CASSSTDTGELFF

d_gene: -
j_gene: TRBJ1-1
abundance: -
v_gene: TRBV11-2
CDR3nt: TGTGCCAGCAGCTTTGGGGGCCTCTCGAACACTGAAGCTTTCTTT
CDR3aa: CASSFGGLSNTEAFF

d_gene: -
j_gene: TRBJ2-7
abundance: -
v_gene: TRBV7-9
CDR3nt: TGTGCCAGCAGCTTCGTGAACTCCTACGAGCAGTACTTC
CDR3aa: CASSFVNSYEQYF

d_gene: TRBD1
j_gene: TRBJ1-5
abundance: -
v_gene: TRBV6-5
CDR3nt: TGTGCCAGCAGTTACTCATGGACAGGGAATCAGCCCCAGCATTTT
CDR3aa: CASSYSWTGNQPQHF

d_gene: TRBD2
j_gene: TRBJ2-3
abundance: -
v_gene: TRBV7-9
CDR3nt: TGTGCCAGCAGACCCTCAGCGGGAGGGCCGGATACGCAGTATTTT
CDR3aa: CASRPSAGGPDTQYF

d_gene: -
j_gene: TRBJ2-1
abundance: -
v_gene: TRBV6-4
CDR3nt: TGTGCCAGCGCCCTTGAGAGCGCGAATGAGCAGTTCTTC
CDR3aa: CASALESANEQFF

d_gene: -
j_gene: TRBJ2-3
abundance: -
v_gene: TRBV5-4
CDR3nt: TGTGCCAGCAGCTTGGGGTCCGGACTCCCAGTAGGTACGCAGTATTTT
CDR3aa: CASSLGSGLPVGTQYF

d_gene: -
j_gene: TRBJ1-4
abundance: -
v_gene: TRBV25-1
CDR3nt: TGTGCCAGCAGCAACCCCTGGACACGGCCCGGAAAACTGTTTTTT
CDR3aa: CASSNPWTRPGKLFF

d_gene: -
j_gene: TRBJ1-1
abundance: -
v_gene: TRBV30
CDR3nt: TGTGCCTGGAATCGTGGATTGAACACTGAAGCTTTCTTT
CDR3aa: CAWNRGLNTEAFF

d_gene: -
j_gene: TRBJ2-1
abundance: -
v_gene: TRBV4-1
CDR3nt: TGCGCCAGCAGCCAATTGCCCCCCCCGTTCTCCTACAATGAGCAGTTCTTC
CDR3aa: CASSQLPPPFSYNEQFF

d_gene: -
j_gene: TRBJ2-2
abundance: -
v_gene: TRBV9
CDR3nt: TGTGCCAGCAGCGTAGCTATCGGGGGGAACACCGGGGAGCTGTTTTTT
CDR3aa: CASSVAIGGNTGELFF

d_gene: -
j_gene: TRBJ1-5
abundance: -
v_gene: TRBV16
CDR3nt: TGTGCCAGCAGCCCGTACCCGCTGGCGCCCCAGCATTTT
CDR3aa: CASSPYPLAPQHF

d_gene: TRBD1
j_gene: TRBJ1-6
abundance: -
v_gene: TRBV19
CDR3nt: TGTGCCAGTAGTCCCCATCGGGACAGGGGGTACCGTACGTCCTATAATTCACCCCTCCACTTT
CDR3aa: CASSPHRDRGYRTSYNSPLHF

d_gene: -
j_gene: TRBJ2-7
abundance: -
v_gene: TRBV16
CDR3nt: TGTGCCAGCAGCCAATTCACAGGGCCTAAGTACGAGCAGTACTTC
CDR3aa: CASSQFTGPKYEQYF

d_gene: -
j_gene: TRBJ1-1
abundance: once
v_gene: TRBV6-4
CDR3nt: TGTGCCAGCAGTGCCCGGTCATCGAACACTGAAGCTTTCTTT
CDR3aa: CASSARSSNTEAFF

d_gene: TRBD2
j_gene: TRBJ2-7
abundance: -
v_gene: TRBV7-2
CDR3nt: TGTGCCAGCAGCTTAGGCTTGCTAGCGGGAGGAGGTAACGAGCAGTACTTC
CDR3aa: CASSLGLLAGGGNEQYF

d_gene: TRBD1
j_gene: TRBJ1-5
abundance: -
v_gene: TRBV18
CDR3nt: TGTGCCAGCTCACTCGGACAGGGGAGGTCGAATCAGCCCCAGCATTTT
CDR3aa: CASSLGQGRSNQPQHF

d_gene: TRBD1
j_gene: TRBJ1-2
abundance: -
v_gene: TRBV5-1
CDR3nt: TGCGCCAGCAGCTTAACACAAGAAACAGGGGGAACCTTC
CDR3aa: CASSLTQETGGTF

d_gene: -
j_gene: TRBJ1-1
abundance: -
v_gene: TRBV5-6
CDR3nt: TGTGCCAGCAGCTGGGGTCGAACTGAAGCTTTCTTT
CDR3aa: CASSWGRTEAFF

d_gene: TRBD1
j_gene: TRBJ2-2
abundance: -
v_gene: TRBV6-6
CDR3nt: TGTGCCAGCAGCTACCCGACAGGGGGTTTCTCTAACCCGAACACCGGGGAGCTGTTTTTT
CDR3aa: CASSYPTGGFSNPNTGELFF

d_gene: -
j_gene: TRBJ1-2
abundance: once
v_gene: TRBV6-6
CDR3nt: TGTGCCAGCAGTCCAAGACAGCAAAATGGCTACACCTTC
CDR3aa: CASSPRQQNGYTF

d_gene: -
j_gene: TRBJ1-4
abundance: few
v_gene: TRBV12-3/TRBV12-4
CDR3nt: TGTGCCAGCAGTTTAACTAATGAAAAACTGTTTTTT
CDR3aa: CASSLTNEKLFF

d_gene: TRBD1
j_gene: TRBJ2-1
abundance: -
v_gene: TRBV7-6
CDR3nt: TGTGCCAGCAGCTTAGATGTGGGACAGGGAGGTATGAGGAATGAGCAGTTCTTC
CDR3aa: CASSLDVGQGGMRNEQFF

d_gene: TRBD2
j_gene: TRBJ2-1
abundance: -
v_gene: TRBV5-4
CDR3nt: TGTGCCAGCAGCCCGGACTCGGTAGTAGCGGGAGGATATGAGCAGTTCTTC
CDR3aa: CASSPDSVVAGGYEQFF

d_gene: TRBD2
j_gene: TRBJ2-7
abundance: many
v_gene: TRBV19
CDR3nt: TGTGCCAGTAGTATGGCCCCGGGACTAGCGGGATTAAGCTCCTACGAGCAGTACTTC
CDR3aa: CASSMAPGLAGLSSYEQYF

d_gene: -
j_gene: TRBJ1-3
abundance: -
v_gene: TRBV6-1
CDR3nt: TGTGCCAGCAGTGAAGCGCTTCAGGGAAACACCATATATTTT
CDR3aa: CASSEALQGNTIYF